This TCR beta chain was documented in a study of PD-L1 blockade in urothelial cancer. Whole-study context: Once treatment had started, blood was analyzed at 3 weeks (second dose) and again at 6 weeks.

Clones were read by immunoSEQ multiplex PCR, and TCRdb kept only the in-frame ones, dropping some. The sample has more than 55,000 clones, more than 80% seen once. On this clone: Antigen unknown.

General study findings and limits: More expansion of tumor-associated blood clones, seen at 3 weeks, marked durable-benefit patients.

Time point in this sample: pretreatment peripheral blood. The TCR sequence derives from a man aged 70-80 years with urothelial cancer. The source material was PBMCs, sampled around atezolizumab (anti-PD-L1) treatment.

The CDR3 here is CASSQGAGTETYEQYF. CDR3 nucleotide sequence: TGCGCCAGCAGCCAAGGAGCAGGGACAGAGACATACGAGCAGTACTTC. V and J are TRBV4-1 and TRBJ2-7, with 7 bases identical to TRBD1. After removal of 1 base from V and 4 bases from J, the junction contained 10 bases not matched to a gene. This CDR3 region has 16 residues. The germline V gene encodes CDR1 MGHRA and CDR2 YSYEKL.